What follows describes a single T cell receptor beta chain. Time point described: week 3, after first cycle of checkpoint inhibitor. Sampling occurred pretreatment (T0) and at week 3 (W3), after cycle one of checkpoint blockade. Response was assessed by RECIST 1.1 at 12 weeks, except a couple of rapid progressors. This sample was taken from a study of blood T cell dynamics during melanoma immunotherapy. On the study more broadly: Patients with metastatic melanoma got pembrolizumab or nivolumab-ipilimumab as first-line care.

The germline V gene has CDR1 DFQATT and CDR2 SNEGSKA (reference sequence). The CDR3 has 11 residues. V lost 3 bases to trimming and J lost 5 bases, with 7 bases between them. The table came from immunoSEQ multiplex PCR; TCRdb's copy has only in-frame clones and leaves some out. The data show around 12,000 clones, around nine tenths seen once. The receptor was isolated from a human donor with melanoma. This specimen consisted of blood, obtained from a patient treated with checkpoint blockade. The chain has TRBV20-1 and TRBJ1-1; maybe TRBD1 (5 bases). The CDR3 sequence is CSASWGTEAFF. CDR3 coding DNA: TGCAGTGCTAGTTGGGGGACTGAAGCTTTCTTT.